What follows describes a single T cell receptor beta chain. Its antigen is unknown. This sample is drawn from a study of shared clonotypes between healthy human individuals. Findings of the study overall: Sampling included only blood; tissue repertoires likely differ. Depth of sequencing was expected to influence donor clonotype sharing. Naive CD4 clonotypes overlapped across a few donors at about 5%.

Libraries were prepared by immunoSEQ multiplex PCR; TCRdb keeps only in-frame clonotypes and omits some of them. The sample lists over a million clones; about 80% were seen once. The germline V and J ends were trimmed by 0 bases and 4 bases, with 13 bases remaining between them. The CDR3 length is 15 residues. Germline CDR1 SGHRS, CDR2 YFSETQ. The sequence came from a man aged 18 to 35 in good health. Some clones in this sample may be carry-over from other donors' samples. Sequences were obtained from memory CD4+ T cells from PBMCs. Documented subset: CD45RA-negative fraction. This chain joins TRBV5-1 and TRBJ2-5; possibly TRBD2 for D (5 bases). This CDR3 reads CASSLEKGRGETQYF. As DNA, the CDR3 is TGCGCCAGCAGCTTGGAAAAGGGCCGGGGAGAGACCCAGTACTTC.